This TCR beta chain is from a study of blood T cell repertoires in COVID-19. Study details: Sources were T cells, B-cell-depleted T cells, or PBMCs; the material itself was cDNA or gDNA.

Per the germline V gene, CDR1 is LGHDT and CDR2 is YNNKEL (reference sequence). This CDR3 spans 16 amino acids. The V end lost 2 bases, the J end lost 4 bases, and 17 bases lay between the germline ends. As handled by the study authors: Estimated nucleated cell counts came from reference gene primer amplification. The method was immunoSEQ multiplex PCR; TCRdb's version includes in-frame clones alone and lacks a portion of them. The V and J calls and clone size were taken over from that table, and D and trimming were inferred from the DNA. The sample lists about 280,000 clones; 90% were seen once. This clone was recorded only once. Participants, 18 to 89 years old, spanned under 25 US areas. Cohorts were based on clinical histories the participants reported.

This chain links TRBV3-1 (or the pseudogene TRBV3-2) with TRBJ1-1, with a weak D call TRBD1 (5 bases). The clonotype originates from a woman under 30 with acute COVID-19. The sample taken for sequencing was PBMCs or T cells enriched from blood (not recorded which). The CDR3 bases are TGTGCCAGCAGCCAATCTTTCAGGGCCTTCGGCACTGAAGCTTTCTTT. It encodes CASSQSFRAFGTEAFF.